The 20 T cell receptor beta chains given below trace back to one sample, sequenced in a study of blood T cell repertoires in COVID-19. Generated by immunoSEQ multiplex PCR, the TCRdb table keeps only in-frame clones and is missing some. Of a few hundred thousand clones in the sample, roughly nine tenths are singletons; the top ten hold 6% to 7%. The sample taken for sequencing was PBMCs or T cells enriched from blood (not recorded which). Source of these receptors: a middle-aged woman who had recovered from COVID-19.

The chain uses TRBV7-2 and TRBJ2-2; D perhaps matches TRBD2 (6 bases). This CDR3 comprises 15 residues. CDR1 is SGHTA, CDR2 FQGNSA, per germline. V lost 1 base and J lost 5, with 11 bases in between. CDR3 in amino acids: CASSLVTGVTGELFF. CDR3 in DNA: TGTGCCAGCAGCTTAGTTACGGGAGTAACCGGGGAGCTGTTTTTT.

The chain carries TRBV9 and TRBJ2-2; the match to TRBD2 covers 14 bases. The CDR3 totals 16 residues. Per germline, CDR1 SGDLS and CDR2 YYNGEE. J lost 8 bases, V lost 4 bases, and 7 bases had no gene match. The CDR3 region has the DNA TGTGCCAGCAGCCCGAGACTAGCGGGAGGGCCGGGGGAGCTGTTTTTT. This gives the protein CASSPRLAGGPGELFF.

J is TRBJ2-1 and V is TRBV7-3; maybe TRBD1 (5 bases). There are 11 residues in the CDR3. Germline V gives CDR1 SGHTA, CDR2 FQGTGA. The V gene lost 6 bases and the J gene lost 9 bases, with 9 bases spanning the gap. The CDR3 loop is CASSSRGEQFF. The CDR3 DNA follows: TGTGCCAGCAGTTCTAGGGGTGAGCAGTTCTTC.

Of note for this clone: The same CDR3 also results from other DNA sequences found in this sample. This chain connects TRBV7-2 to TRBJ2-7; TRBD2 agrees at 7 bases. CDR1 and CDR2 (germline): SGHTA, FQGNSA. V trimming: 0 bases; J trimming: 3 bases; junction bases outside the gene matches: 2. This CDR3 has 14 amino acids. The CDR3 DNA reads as TGTGCCAGCAGCTTAGCGGGGGGGGACTACGAGCAGTACTTC. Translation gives CASSLAGGDYEQYF.

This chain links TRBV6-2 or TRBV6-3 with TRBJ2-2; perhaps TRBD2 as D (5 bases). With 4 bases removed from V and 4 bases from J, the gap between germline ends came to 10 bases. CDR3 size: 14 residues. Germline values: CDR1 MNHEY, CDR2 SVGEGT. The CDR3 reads CASSSRTPTGELFF. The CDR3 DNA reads TGTGCCAGCAGTTCACGGACTCCCACCGGGGAGCTGTTTTTT.

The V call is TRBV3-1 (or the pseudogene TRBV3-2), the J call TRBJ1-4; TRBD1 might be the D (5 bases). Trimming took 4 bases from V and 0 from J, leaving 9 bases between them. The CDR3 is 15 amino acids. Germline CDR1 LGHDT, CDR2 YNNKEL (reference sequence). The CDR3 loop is CASSRTTATNEKLFF. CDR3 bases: TGTGCCAGCAGCCGGACAACTGCAACTAATGAAAAACTGTTTTTT.

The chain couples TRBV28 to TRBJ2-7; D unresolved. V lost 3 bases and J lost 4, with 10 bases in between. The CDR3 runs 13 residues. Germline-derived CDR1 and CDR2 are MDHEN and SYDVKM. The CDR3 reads CASSLRLEYEQYF. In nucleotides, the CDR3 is TGTGCCAGCAGTTTGAGACTCGAGTACGAGCAGTACTTC.

The chain's CDR3 is CASSDSKLGLGKGEQFF. DNA of the CDR3: TGTGCCAGCAGCGACTCCAAACTAGGGTTGGGGAAGGGTGAGCAGTTCTTC. This chain links TRBV9 with TRBJ2-1; D possibly corresponds to TRBD2 (5 bases). Germline values: CDR1 SGDLS, CDR2 YYNGEE. The V gene lost 3 bases and the J gene lost 9 bases, with 25 bases spanning the gap. The CDR3 has 17 amino acids. Drawing the rest from reference TRBV9 and TRBJ2-1, the complete variable domain is DSGVTQTPKHLITATGQRVTLRCSPRSGDLSVYWYQQSLDQGLQFLIQYYNGEERAKGNILERFSAQQFPDLHSELNLSSLELGDSALYFCASSDSKLGLGKGEQFFGPGTRLTVL.

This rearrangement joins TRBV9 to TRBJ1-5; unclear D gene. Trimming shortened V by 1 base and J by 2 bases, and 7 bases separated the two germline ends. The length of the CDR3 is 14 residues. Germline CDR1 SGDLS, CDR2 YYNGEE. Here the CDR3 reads CASSVSGGNQPQHF. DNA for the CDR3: TGTGCCAGCAGCGTAAGCGGGGGCAATCAGCCCCAGCATTTT.

This CDR3 is CASSRTGGETQYF. The CDR3 bases are TGCGCCAGCAGCCGGACAGGGGGGGAGACCCAGTACTTC. V is TRBV4-1 and J is TRBJ2-5; 10 bases match TRBD1. Trimming removed 4 bases from V and 5 bases from J; junction bases left unmatched: 1. The CDR3 runs 13 residues. The germline V gene has CDR1 MGHRA and CDR2 YSYEKL.

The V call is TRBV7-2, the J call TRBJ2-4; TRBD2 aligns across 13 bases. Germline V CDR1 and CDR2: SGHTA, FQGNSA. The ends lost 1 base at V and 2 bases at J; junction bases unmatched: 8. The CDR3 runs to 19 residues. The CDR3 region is CASSLVPLLAGGTKNIQYF. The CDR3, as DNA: TGTGCCAGCAGCTTAGTACCCCTACTAGCGGGAGGGACCAAAAACATTCAGTACTTC.

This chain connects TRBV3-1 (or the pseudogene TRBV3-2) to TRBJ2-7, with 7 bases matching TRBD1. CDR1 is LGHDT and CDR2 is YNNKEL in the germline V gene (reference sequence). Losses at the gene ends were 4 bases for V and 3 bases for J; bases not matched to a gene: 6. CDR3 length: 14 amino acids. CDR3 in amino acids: CASSRRPGGYEQYF. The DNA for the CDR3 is TGTGCCAGCAGCCGCCGGCCAGGGGGCTACGAGCAGTACTTC.

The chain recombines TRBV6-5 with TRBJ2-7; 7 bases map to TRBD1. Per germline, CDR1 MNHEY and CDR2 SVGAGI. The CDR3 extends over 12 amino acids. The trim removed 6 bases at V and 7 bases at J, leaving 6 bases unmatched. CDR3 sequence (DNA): TGTGCCAGCAGATCAGGACAGGAAGAGCAGTACTTC. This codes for CASRSGQEEQYF.

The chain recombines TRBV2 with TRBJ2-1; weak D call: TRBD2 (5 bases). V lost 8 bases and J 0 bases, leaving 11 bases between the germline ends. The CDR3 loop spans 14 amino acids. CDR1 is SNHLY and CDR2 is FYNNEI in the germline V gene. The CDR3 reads CASLPRGSYNEQFF. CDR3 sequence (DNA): TGTGCCAGCCTGCCTCGGGGCTCCTACAATGAGCAGTTCTTC.

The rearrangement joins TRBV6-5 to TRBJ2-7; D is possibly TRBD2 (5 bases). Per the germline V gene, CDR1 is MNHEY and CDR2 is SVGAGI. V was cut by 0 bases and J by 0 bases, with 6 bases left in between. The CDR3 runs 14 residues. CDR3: CASSYSGSSYEQYF. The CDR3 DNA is TGTGCCAGCAGTTACTCGGGGAGCTCCTACGAGCAGTACTTC.

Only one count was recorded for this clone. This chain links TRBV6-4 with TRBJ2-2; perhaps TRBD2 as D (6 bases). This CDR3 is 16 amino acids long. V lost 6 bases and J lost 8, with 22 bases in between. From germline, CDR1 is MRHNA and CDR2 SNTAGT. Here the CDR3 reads CASSPELARVGGELFF. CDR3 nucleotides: TGTGCCAGCAGCCCCGAACTAGCCAGAGTTGGAGGGGAGCTGTTTTTT.

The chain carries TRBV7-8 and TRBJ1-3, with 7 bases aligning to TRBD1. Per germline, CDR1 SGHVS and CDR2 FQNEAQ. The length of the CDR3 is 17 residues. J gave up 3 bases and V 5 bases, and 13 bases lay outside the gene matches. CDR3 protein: CASSPLGQAGGGNTIYF. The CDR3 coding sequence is TGTGCCAGCAGCCCTCTCGGACAGGCCGGGGGTGGAAACACCATATATTTT.

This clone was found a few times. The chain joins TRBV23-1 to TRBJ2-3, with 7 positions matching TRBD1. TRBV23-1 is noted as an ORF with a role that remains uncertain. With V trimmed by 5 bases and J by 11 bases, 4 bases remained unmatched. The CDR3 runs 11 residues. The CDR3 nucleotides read TGCGCCAGCAGTTCCGGGACAGTGCAGTATTTT. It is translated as CASSSGTVQYF.

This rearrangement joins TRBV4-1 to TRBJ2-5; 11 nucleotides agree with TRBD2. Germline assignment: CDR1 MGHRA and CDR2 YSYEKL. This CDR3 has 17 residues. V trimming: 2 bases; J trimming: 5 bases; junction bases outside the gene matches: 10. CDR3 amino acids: CASSQPGLAGGRETQYF. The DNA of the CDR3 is TGCGCCAGCAGCCAACCCGGGTTAGCGGGAGGGCGGGAGACCCAGTACTTC.

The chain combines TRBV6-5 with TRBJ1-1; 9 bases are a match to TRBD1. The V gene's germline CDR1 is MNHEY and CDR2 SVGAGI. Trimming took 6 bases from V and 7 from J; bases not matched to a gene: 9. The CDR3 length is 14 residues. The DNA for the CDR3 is TGTGCCAGCAGGGCGGACAGGGGCCATTTTGAAGCTTTCTTT. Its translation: CASRADRGHFEAFF.